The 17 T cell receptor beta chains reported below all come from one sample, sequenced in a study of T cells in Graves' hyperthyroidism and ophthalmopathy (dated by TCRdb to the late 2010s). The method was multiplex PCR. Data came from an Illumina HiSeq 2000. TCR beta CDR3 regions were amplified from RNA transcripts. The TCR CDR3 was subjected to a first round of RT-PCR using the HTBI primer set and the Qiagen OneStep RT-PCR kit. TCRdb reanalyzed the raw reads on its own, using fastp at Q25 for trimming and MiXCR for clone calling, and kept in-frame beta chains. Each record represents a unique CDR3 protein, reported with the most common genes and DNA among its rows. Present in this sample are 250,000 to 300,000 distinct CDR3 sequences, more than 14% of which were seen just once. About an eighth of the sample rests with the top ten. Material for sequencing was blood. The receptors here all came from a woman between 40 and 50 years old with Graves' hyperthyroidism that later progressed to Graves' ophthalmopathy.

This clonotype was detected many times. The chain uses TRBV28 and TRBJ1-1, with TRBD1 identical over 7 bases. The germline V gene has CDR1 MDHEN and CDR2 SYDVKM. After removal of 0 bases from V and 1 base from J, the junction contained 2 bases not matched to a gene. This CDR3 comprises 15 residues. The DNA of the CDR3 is TGTGCCAGCAGTTTATGGACAGGGTGGAACACTGAAGCTTTCTTT. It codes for CASSLWTGWNTEAFF.

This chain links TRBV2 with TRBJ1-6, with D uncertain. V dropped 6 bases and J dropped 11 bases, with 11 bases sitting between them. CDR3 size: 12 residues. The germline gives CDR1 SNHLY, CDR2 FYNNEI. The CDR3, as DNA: TGTGCCAGCAGCTCCCCCCTAGCACCCCTCCACTTT. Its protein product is CASSSPLAPLHF.

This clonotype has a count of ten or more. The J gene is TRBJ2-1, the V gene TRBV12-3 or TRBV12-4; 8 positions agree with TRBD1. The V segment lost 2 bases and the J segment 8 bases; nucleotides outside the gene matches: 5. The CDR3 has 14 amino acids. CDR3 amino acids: CASSLRRQGYEQFF. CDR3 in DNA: TGTGCCAGCAGTTTACGGAGACAGGGGTATGAGCAGTTCTTC.

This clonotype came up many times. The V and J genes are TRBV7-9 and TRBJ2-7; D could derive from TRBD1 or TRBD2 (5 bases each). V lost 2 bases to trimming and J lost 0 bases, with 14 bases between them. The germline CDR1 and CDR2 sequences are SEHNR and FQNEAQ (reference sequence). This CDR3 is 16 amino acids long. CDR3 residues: CASSLLGGTPSYEQYF. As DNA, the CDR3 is TGTGCCAGCAGCTTATTAGGTGGGACCCCCTCCTACGAGCAGTACTTC.

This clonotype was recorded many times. The CDR3 nucleotides are TGTGCCAGCAGCTTAGAAAGACTAGCAGGGGGCCCAGATACGCAGTATTTT. Protein: CASSLERLAGGPDTQYF. The chain recombines TRBV11-2 with TRBJ2-3; the D gene is possibly TRBD1 (8 bases). The germline gives CDR1 SGHAT, CDR2 FQNNGV. V was trimmed by 0 bases and J by 4 bases, leaving 17 bases between them. The CDR3 consists of 17 residues.

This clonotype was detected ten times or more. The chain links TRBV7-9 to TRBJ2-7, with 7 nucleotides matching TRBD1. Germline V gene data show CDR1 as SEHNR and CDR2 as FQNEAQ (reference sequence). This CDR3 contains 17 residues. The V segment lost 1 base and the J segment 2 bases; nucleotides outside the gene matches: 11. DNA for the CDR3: TGTGCCAGCAGCTTAGGAGGGGGCTTAAGTATTACCTACGAGCAGTACTTC. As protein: CASSLGGGLSITYEQYF.

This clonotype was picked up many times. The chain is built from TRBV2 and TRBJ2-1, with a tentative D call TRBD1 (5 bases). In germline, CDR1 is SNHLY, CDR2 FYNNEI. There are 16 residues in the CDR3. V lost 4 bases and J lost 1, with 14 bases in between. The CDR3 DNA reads TGTGCCAGCAGTGCATGGGGCTTGAGATCCTACAATGAGCAGTTCTTC. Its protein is CASSAWGLRSYNEQFF.

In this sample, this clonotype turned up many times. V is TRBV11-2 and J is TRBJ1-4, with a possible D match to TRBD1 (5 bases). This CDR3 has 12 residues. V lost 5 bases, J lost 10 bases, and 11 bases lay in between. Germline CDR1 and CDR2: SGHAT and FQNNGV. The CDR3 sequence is CASSDSSLKLFF. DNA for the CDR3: TGTGCCAGCAGCGACAGCTCTTTAAAACTGTTTTTT.

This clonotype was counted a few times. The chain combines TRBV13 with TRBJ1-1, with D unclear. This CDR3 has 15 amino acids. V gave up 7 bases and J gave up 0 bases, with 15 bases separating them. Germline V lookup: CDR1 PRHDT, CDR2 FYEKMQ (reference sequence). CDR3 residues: CASTLRGKMNTEAFF. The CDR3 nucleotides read TGTGCCAGCACCCTAAGAGGAAAGATGAACACTGAAGCTTTCTTT. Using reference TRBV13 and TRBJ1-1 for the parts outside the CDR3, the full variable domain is AAGVIQSPRHLIKEKRETATLKCYPIPRHDTVYWYQQGPGQDPQFLISFYEKMQSDKGSIPDRFSAQQFSDYHSELNMSSLELGDSALYFCASTLRGKMNTEAFFGQGTRLTVV.

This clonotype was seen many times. This CDR3 is CASSVGQGAGELFF. In DNA form, the CDR3 reads TGTGCCAGCAGCGTGGGACAGGGGGCCGGGGAGCTGTTTTTT. The V gene is TRBV7-8, the J gene TRBJ2-2; 11 nucleotides match TRBD1. Germline CDR1 reads SGHVS; CDR2 reads FQNEAQ. This CDR3 contains 14 residues. V lost 5 bases to trimming and J lost 6 bases; unmatched junction nucleotides: 2.

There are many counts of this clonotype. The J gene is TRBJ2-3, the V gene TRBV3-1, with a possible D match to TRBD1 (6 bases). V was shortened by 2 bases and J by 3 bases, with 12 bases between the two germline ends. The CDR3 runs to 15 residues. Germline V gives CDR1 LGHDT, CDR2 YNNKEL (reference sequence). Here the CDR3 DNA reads TGTGCCAGCAGCCAATTTCTCCAGGGGACAGATACGCAGTATTTT. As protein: CASSQFLQGTDTQYF.

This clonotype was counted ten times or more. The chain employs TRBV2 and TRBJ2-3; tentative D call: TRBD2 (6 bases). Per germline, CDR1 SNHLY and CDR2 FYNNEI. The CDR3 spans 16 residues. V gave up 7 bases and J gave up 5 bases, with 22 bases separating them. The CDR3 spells CASKAGRGPLVDTQYF. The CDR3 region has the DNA TGTGCCAGCAAGGCGGGAAGGGGACCCCTGGTAGATACGCAGTATTTT.

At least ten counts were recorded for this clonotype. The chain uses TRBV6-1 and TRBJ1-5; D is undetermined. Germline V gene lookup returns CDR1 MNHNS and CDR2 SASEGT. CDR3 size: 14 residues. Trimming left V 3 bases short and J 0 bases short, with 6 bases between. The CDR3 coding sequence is TGTGCCAGCAGTGACGGGGATAGCAATCAGCCCCAGCATTTT. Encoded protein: CASSDGDSNQPQHF.

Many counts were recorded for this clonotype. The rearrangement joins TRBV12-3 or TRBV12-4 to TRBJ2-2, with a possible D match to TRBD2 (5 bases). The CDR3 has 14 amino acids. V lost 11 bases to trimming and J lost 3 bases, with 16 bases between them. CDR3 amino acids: CAGSEETYTGELFF. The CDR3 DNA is TGTGCCGGTTCGGAGGAGACCTACACCGGGGAGCTGTTTTTT.

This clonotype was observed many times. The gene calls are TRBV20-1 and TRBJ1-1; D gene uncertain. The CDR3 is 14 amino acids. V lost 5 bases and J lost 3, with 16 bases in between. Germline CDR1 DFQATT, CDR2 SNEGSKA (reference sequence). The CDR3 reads CSAPTQAGDTEAFF. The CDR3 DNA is TGCAGTGCTCCTACCCAGGCCGGGGACACTGAAGCTTTCTTT.

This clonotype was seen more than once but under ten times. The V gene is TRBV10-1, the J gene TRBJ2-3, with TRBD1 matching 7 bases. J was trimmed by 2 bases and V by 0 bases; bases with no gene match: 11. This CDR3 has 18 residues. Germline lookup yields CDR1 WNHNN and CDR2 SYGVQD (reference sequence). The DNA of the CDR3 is TGCGCCAGCAGTGAGTCCGAAAAGGGACAGAGGTACACAGATACGCAGTATTTT. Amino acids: CASSESEKGQRYTDTQYF.

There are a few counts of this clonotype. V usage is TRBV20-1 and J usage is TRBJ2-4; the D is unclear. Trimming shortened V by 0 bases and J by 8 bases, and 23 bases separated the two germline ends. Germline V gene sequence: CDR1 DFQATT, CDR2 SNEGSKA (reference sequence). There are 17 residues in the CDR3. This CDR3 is CSARDLISRGFSDIQYF. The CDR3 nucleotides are TGCAGTGCTAGAGATCTTATCTCCCGCGGTTTTTCGGACATTCAGTACTTC.